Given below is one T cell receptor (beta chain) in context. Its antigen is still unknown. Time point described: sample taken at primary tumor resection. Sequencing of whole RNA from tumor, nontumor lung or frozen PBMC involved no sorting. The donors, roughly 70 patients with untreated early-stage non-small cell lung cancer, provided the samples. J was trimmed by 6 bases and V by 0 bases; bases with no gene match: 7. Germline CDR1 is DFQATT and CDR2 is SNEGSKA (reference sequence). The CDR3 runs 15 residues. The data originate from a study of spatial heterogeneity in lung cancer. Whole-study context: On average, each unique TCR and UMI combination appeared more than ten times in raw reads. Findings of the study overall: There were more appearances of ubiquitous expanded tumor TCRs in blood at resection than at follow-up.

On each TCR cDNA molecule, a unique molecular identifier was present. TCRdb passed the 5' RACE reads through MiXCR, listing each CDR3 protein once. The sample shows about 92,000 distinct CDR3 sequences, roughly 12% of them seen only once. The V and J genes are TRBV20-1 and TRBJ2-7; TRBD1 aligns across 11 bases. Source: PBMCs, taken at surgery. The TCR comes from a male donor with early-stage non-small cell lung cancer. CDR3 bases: TGCAGTGCTAGAGACCATCAGGACAGGGGGCGCGAGCAGTACTTC. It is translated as CSARDHQDRGREQYF.